What follows are 29 T cell receptor beta chains derived from one specimen sequenced in a study of control samples from healthy donors and cancer patients (dated by TCRdb to about 2020). Preparation of the library involved the immunoSEQ multiplex PCR assay. TCRdb took this table from immuneACCESS and kept in-frame rearrangements with V and J called. Such tables lack part of the clones; where checked against another copy, unresolved V genes explain under half of the gap, and the rest is unexplained. The sample includes tens of thousands of clones, with roughly nine tenths observed a single time. The ten largest clones add up to 1.6% of the sample. Sequenced input: PBMCs. The receptors here all came from a man aged 40-49 years with colorectal cancer.

CDR3 amino acids: CASSLMSLQETQYF. The DNA of the CDR3 is TGTGCCAGCAGCTTAATGTCACTACAAGAGACCCAGTACTTC. The chain has TRBV5-6 and TRBJ2-5; D call uncertain. CDR1 is SGHDT, CDR2 YYEEEE, per germline. V gave up 2 bases and J gave up 2 bases, with 10 bases separating them. This CDR3 is 14 amino acids long.

CDR3 sequence (DNA): TGCGCCAGCAGCTTGGATTTTAGTGAGATTAGCTACGAGCAGTACTTC. Its protein product is CASSLDFSEISYEQYF. This chain uses TRBV5-1 with TRBJ2-7; D remains unclear. The CDR3 extends over 16 amino acids. Germline-derived CDR1 and CDR2 are SGHRS and YFSETQ. V lost 0 bases and J lost 3, with 16 bases in between.

The chain uses TRBV6-2 or TRBV6-3 and TRBJ1-2, with D unresolved. Germline CDR1 is MNHEY and CDR2 is SVGEGT. The CDR3 is made up of 11 amino acids. V lost 6 bases and J 4 bases, leaving 6 bases between the germline ends. This CDR3 reads CASSYFYGYTF. CDR3 bases: TGTGCCAGCAGCTATTTCTATGGCTACACCTTC.

The CDR3 DNA is TGTGCCAGCAGCCGACGGACAGATCGGGGCTACACCTTC. Amino acids: CASSRRTDRGYTF. This chain joins TRBV6-5 and TRBJ1-2; possible D gene TRBD1, 6 bases. CDR3 length: 13 amino acids. V was cut by 6 bases and J by 8 bases, with 16 bases left in between. From germline, CDR1 is MNHEY and CDR2 SVGAGI.

The chain uses TRBV11-2 and TRBJ1-1; D unclear. CDR1 is SGHAT and CDR2 is FQNNGV in the germline V gene. Trimming cost V 0 bases and J 8 bases, with 10 bases left between them. The CDR3 runs 13 residues. CDR3 sequence (DNA): TGTGCCAGCAGCTTAGATTCCGCTACCGAAGCTTTCTTT. It specifies CASSLDSATEAFF.

The chain has TRBV11-3 and TRBJ2-5; no reliable D call. The length of the CDR3 is 11 residues. Germline CDR1 and CDR2: SGHNT and YENEEA. V was pared by 6 bases and J by 2 bases, with 4 bases between. The CDR3 DNA sequence: TGTGCCAGCAGAATTCAAGAGACCCAGTACTTC. Amino acid sequence: CASRIQETQYF.

The genes are TRBV11-2 and TRBJ2-3, with 12 positions matching TRBD2. V was clipped by 5 bases and J by 10 bases; unmatched bases: 4. The CDR3 is 13 residues long. The germline CDR1 and CDR2 sequences are SGHAT and FQNNGV. CDR3 in amino acids: CASSRGLAGPQYF. CDR3 bases: TGTGCCAGCAGCCGTGGACTAGCGGGACCGCAGTATTTT.

This clone came up a few times. The chain carries TRBV28 and TRBJ2-2; possibly TRBD1 for D (7 bases). Per the germline V gene, CDR1 is MDHEN and CDR2 is SYDVKM. This CDR3 is 15 amino acids long. Trimming removed 6 bases at V and 3 bases at J, with 14 bases between. Written as DNA, the CDR3 is TGTGCCAGCAGGATGGCGGGACAGTACACCGGGGAGCTGTTTTTT. Amino acids: CASRMAGQYTGELFF.

This clone was found once. The CDR3 coding sequence is TGTGCCAGCAGCCAGACAGCGAACACTGAAGCTTTCTTT. Translating gives CASSQTANTEAFF. The rearrangement links TRBV7-8 to TRBJ1-1, with a possible D match to TRBD1 (5 bases). The CDR3 contains 13 residues. The germline gives CDR1 SGHVS, CDR2 FQNEAQ. V gave up 5 bases and J gave up 1 base, with 8 bases separating them.

CDR3 bases: TGTGCCAGCAGCCCGGGGACATCCCGAACCGGGGAGCTGTTTTTT. This gives the protein CASSPGTSRTGELFF. The chain recombines TRBV11-2 with TRBJ2-2; possible D gene TRBD1, 6 bases. The CDR3 loop spans 15 amino acids. Per germline, CDR1 SGHAT and CDR2 FQNNGV. V shed 5 bases and J shed 5 bases, with 15 bases lying between them.

The chain links TRBV3-1 (or the pseudogene TRBV3-2) to TRBJ1-1, with D unresolved. CDR1 is LGHDT, CDR2 YNNKEL, per germline (reference sequence). This CDR3 is built from 12 residues. V shed 1 base and J shed 6 bases, with 6 bases lying between them. The CDR3 DNA reads as TGTGCCAGCAGCCAAGTGCGGGCTGAAGCTTTCTTT. It codes for CASSQVRAEAFF.

V and J are TRBV7-9 and TRBJ1-5; TRBD1 matches 7 bases. Germline CDR1 SEHNR, CDR2 FQNEAQ (reference sequence). J was trimmed by 5 bases and V by 2 bases; bases with no gene match: 0. The CDR3 runs to 13 residues. CDR3 nucleotide sequence: TGTGCCAGCAGCTTACAGGGGGATCAGCCCCAGCATTTT. Translating it yields CASSLQGDQPQHF.

J is TRBJ2-3 and V is TRBV6-6, with 11 nucleotides matching TRBD2. The trim removed 0 bases at V and 1 base at J, leaving 0 bases unmatched. This CDR3 spans 16 amino acids. Germline V gene sequence: CDR1 MNHNY, CDR2 SVGAGI (reference sequence). The CDR3 spells CASSYSTSGGTDTQYF. CDR3 sequence (DNA): TGTGCCAGCAGTTACTCGACTAGCGGGGGCACAGATACGCAGTATTTT.

This chain uses TRBV9 with TRBJ2-7; D is possibly TRBD1 or TRBD2 (6 bases each). Germline CDR1 reads SGDLS; CDR2 reads YYNGEE. The CDR3 is 14 amino acids. The V and J ends lost 2 bases and 2 bases respectively, with 11 bases between them. DNA of the CDR3: TGTGCCAGCAGCGTGAGGGGGGAAGCCTACGAGCAGTACTTC. Translating gives CASSVRGEAYEQYF.

V is TRBV28 and J is TRBJ2-7; a possible D gene is TRBD2 (7 bases). Germline V gene data show CDR1 as MDHEN and CDR2 as SYDVKM. The CDR3 is 15 residues long. Trimming shortened V by 8 bases and J by 0 bases, and 17 bases separated the two germline ends. The CDR3 spells CASVGGGTSSYEQYF. The CDR3 DNA reads TGTGCCAGCGTAGGGGGGGGGACGAGCTCCTACGAGCAGTACTTC.

The chain employs TRBV3-1 (or the pseudogene TRBV3-2) and TRBJ2-7; possibly TRBD2 for D (6 bases). CDR3 length: 14 amino acids. V lost 1 base, J lost 5 bases, and 12 bases lay in between. Per germline, CDR1 LGHDT and CDR2 YNNKEL (reference sequence). CDR3 nucleotides: TGTGCCAGCAGCCAAGCCCCTCCGGGAGACGAGCAGTACTTC. This gives the protein CASSQAPPGDEQYF.

This sequence joins TRBV2 and TRBJ1-4, with D hard to call. This CDR3 spans 13 amino acids. Germline V CDR1 and CDR2: SNHLY, FYNNEI. The germline V and J ends were trimmed by 6 bases and 3 bases, with 8 bases remaining between them. CDR3 nucleotide sequence: TGTGCCAGCAGGAGGGTATCTAATGAAAAACTGTTTTTT. Amino acid sequence: CASRRVSNEKLFF.

The J gene is TRBJ2-3, the V gene TRBV9; TRBD1 might be the D (6 bases). The CDR3 loop spans 15 amino acids. V lost 3 bases and J 0 bases, leaving 11 bases between the germline ends. Germline V lookup: CDR1 SGDLS, CDR2 YYNGEE. The CDR3 DNA follows: TGTGCCAGCAGCGGGACAGCCTATAGCACAGATACGCAGTATTTT. Residues: CASSGTAYSTDTQYF.

The chain links TRBV5-1 to TRBJ2-1, with TRBD1 as a possible D gene (5 bases). CDR3 size: 13 residues. CDR1 is SGHRS, CDR2 YFSETQ, per germline. Trimming took off 4 bases at V and 5 bases at J, with 10 bases between the two ends. CDR3 in amino acids: CASSPGRHNEQFF. Written as DNA, the CDR3 is TGCGCCAGCAGCCCAGGGCGGCACAATGAGCAGTTCTTC.

This chain links TRBV11-3 with TRBJ2-7; 7 positions agree with TRBD2. Germline lookup yields CDR1 SGHNT and CDR2 YENEEA. The V and J ends lost 0 bases and 4 bases, in that order; junction bases with no gene match: 6. CDR3 length equals 15 residues. The CDR3 reads CASSLELAGEYEQYF. The CDR3 DNA is TGTGCCAGCAGCTTAGAGCTTGCGGGAGAGTACGAGCAGTACTTC.

The chain has TRBV18 and TRBJ2-5; D possibly corresponds to TRBD2 (5 bases). Trimming cost V 2 bases and J 4 bases, with 8 bases left between them. CDR1 is KGHSH, CDR2 LQKENI, per germline. The CDR3 sequence is 13 residues long. The CDR3 region is CASSPKTIETQYF. The CDR3 coding sequence is TGTGCCAGCTCACCAAAGACTATAGAGACCCAGTACTTC.

V and J are TRBV27 and TRBJ1-2; a weak D match, TRBD1 (5 bases). The CDR3 totals 13 residues. V was clipped by 10 bases and J by 8 bases, with 20 bases between them. Germline CDR1 reads MNHEY; CDR2 reads SMNVEV (reference sequence). Written as DNA, the CDR3 is TGTGCCACCTGGGGTCGCAGGGAACGCGGCTACACCTTC. Translating it yields CATWGRRERGYTF.

The chain employs TRBV21-1 and TRBJ2-3; TRBD1 is the table's D call, not checked against the DNA. TRBV21-1 has pseudogene status. CDR3 length: 17 amino acids. The DNA for the CDR3 is TGTGCCAGCAGCAAAGCGCGTTCGGGACAGGGCACAGATACGCAGTATTTT. Amino acids: CASSKARSGQGTDTQYF.

The gene calls are TRBV6-5 and TRBJ2-2; D gene uncertain. Per the germline V gene, CDR1 is MNHEY and CDR2 is SVGAGI. CDR3 length: 15 residues. The V end was cut by 2 bases, the J end by 1 base, with 8 bases between. The CDR3, as DNA: TGTGCCAGCAGTTACGGGCCAGGGAACACCGGGGAGCTGTTTTTT. This sequence encodes CASSYGPGNTGELFF.

This clone has a single count. CDR3 sequence: CASSLIRDNHNEQFF. The CDR3 DNA follows: TGTGCCAGCAGCTTGATAAGGGACAACCACAATGAGCAGTTCTTC. The chain employs TRBV7-8 and TRBJ2-1, with TRBD1 as a possible D gene (6 bases). CDR3 size: 15 residues. The V and J ends lost 3 bases and 5 bases respectively, with 14 bases between them. CDR1 and CDR2 (germline): SGHVS, FQNEAQ.

This chain links TRBV4-3 with TRBJ1-6; TRBD1 aligns across 7 bases. CDR3 size: 13 residues. V shed 4 bases and J 8 bases; nucleotides not matched to a gene: 2. Germline CDR1 and CDR2: LGHNA and YSLEER. The CDR3 DNA reads as TGCGCCAGCAGCCGCGACAGGGATTCACCCCTCCACTTT. It codes for CASSRDRDSPLHF.

This clone occurred once. Compared with germline, one end of the junction differs, possibly owing to a read error. This chain connects TRBV7-9 to TRBJ1-5; a weak D match, TRBD1 (5 bases). Germline V CDR1 and CDR2: SEHNR, FQNEAQ (reference sequence). CDR3 length: 14 amino acids. The CDR3, as DNA: TGTGCCAGCAGCCGTTCGGGGGGTCCGTTTGTGTTGGATTTT. It specifies CASSRSGGPFVLDF.

The V call is TRBV20-1, the J call TRBJ1-6, with 7 bases lining up with TRBD1. This CDR3 contains 16 residues. The V gene's germline CDR1 is DFQATT and CDR2 SNEGSKA (reference sequence). Trimming at V came to 3 bases and at J to 10 bases, leaving 15 bases not matched to a gene. CDR3 bases: TGCAGTGCTAGTGAATTCCGGACAGGAACTTCCTCACCCCTCCACTTT. Translation: CSASEFRTGTSSPLHF.

The CDR3 loop is CASSYPRWSWSSYEQYF. The DNA of the CDR3 is TGTGCCAGCAGTTATCCTAGGTGGAGCTGGAGCTCCTACGAGCAGTACTTC. The genes are TRBV6-2 or TRBV6-3 and TRBJ2-7; D is unclear. Trimming took off 3 bases at V and 0 bases at J, with 18 bases between the two ends. The germline CDR1 and CDR2 sequences are MNHEY and SVGEGT. The CDR3 sequence is 17 residues long.